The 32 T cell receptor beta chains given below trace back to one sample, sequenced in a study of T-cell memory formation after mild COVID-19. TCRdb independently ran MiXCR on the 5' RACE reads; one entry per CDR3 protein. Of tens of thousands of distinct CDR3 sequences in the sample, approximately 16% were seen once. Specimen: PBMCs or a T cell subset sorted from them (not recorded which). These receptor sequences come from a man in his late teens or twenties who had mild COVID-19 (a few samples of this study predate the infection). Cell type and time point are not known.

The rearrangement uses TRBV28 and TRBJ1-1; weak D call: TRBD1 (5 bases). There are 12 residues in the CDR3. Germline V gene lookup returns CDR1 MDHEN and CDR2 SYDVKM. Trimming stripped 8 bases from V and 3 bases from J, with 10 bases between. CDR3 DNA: TGTGCCAGCGACAGTTCTTACACTGAAGCTTTCTTT. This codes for CASDSSYTEAFF.

The CDR3 is CASSSPQGGSQPQHF. The DNA for the CDR3 is TGTGCCAGCAGTTCACCCCAGGGGGGTTCTCAGCCCCAGCATTTT. This rearrangement joins TRBV12-3 or TRBV12-4 to TRBJ1-5; 7 nucleotides align to TRBD1. V shed 4 bases, J shed 6 bases, and the junction held 9 bases outside the gene matches. CDR3 length: 15 amino acids.

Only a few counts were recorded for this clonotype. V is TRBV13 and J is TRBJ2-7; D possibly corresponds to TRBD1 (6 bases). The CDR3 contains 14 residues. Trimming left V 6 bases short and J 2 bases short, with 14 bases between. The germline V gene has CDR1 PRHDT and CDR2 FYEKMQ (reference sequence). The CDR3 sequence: CASSTRGTPYEQYF. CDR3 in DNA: TGTGCCAGCAGTACCAGGGGTACGCCCTACGAGCAGTACTTC.

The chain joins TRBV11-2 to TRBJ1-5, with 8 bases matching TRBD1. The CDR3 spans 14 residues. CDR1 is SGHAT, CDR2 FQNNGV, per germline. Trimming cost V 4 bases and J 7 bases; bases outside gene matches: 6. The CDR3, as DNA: TGTGCCAGCAGCTCAGGACAGGGTTTGCAGCCCCAGCATTTT. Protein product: CASSSGQGLQPQHF.

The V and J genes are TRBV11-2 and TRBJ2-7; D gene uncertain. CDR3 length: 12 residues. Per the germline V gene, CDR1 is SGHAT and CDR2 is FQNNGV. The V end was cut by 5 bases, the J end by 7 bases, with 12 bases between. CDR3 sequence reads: CASSPVYWEQYF. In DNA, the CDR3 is TGTGCCAGCAGCCCGGTCTACTGGGAGCAGTACTTC.

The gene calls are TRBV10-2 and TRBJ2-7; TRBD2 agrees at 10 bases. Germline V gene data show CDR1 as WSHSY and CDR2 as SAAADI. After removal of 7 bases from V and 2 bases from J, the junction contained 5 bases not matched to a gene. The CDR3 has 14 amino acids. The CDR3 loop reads CASKVAGGPYEQYF. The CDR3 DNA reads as TGCGCCAGCAAGGTAGCGGGGGGCCCCTACGAGCAGTACTTC.

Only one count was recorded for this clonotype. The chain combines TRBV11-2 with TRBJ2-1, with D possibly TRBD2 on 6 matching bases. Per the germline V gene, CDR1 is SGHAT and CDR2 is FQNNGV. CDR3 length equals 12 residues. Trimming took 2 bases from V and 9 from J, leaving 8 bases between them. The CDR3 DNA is TGTGCCAGCAGCTTAATAGCGGCTGAGCAGTTCTTC. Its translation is CASSLIAAEQFF. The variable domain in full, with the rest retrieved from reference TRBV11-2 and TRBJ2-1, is EAGVAQSPRYKIIEKRQSVAFWCNPISGHATLYWYQQILGQGPKLLIQFQNNGVVDDSQLPKDRFSAERLKGVDSTLKIQPAKLEDSAVYLCASSLIAAEQFFGPGTRLTVL.

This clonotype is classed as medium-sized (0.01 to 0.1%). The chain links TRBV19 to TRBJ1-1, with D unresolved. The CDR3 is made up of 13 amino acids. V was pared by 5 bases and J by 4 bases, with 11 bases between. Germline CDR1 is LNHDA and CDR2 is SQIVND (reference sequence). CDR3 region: CASSYAGGTEAFF. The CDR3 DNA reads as TGTGCCAGTAGTTACGCAGGAGGCACTGAAGCTTTCTTT.

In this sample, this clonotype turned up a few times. This CDR3 reads CASSPPLGETQYF. The CDR3 DNA is TGTGCCAGCAGCCCTCCCTTGGGGGAGACCCAGTACTTC. This chain joins TRBV12-3 or TRBV12-4 and TRBJ2-5, with D hard to call. Between the trimmed V and J ends, which lost 6 bases and 5 bases, there was a span of 13 bases. The CDR3 has 13 amino acids.

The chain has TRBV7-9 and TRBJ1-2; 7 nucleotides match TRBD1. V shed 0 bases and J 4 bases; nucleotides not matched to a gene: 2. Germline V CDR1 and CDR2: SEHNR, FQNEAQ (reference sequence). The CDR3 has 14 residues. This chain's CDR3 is CASSLAGGVYGYTF. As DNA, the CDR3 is TGTGCCAGCAGCTTAGCAGGGGGCGTCTATGGCTACACCTTC.

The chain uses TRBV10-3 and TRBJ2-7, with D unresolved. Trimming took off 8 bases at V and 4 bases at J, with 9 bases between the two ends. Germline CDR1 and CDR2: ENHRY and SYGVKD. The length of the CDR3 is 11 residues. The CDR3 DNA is TGTGCCATCGGCGACGGATACGAGCAGTACTTC. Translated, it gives CAIGDGYEQYF.

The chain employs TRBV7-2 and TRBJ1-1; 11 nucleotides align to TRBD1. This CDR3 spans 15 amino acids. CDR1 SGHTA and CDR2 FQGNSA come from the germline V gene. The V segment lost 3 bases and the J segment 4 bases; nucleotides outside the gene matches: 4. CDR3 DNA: TGTGCCAGCAGCTTGGGGACAGGGGGTTTCACTGAAGCTTTCTTT. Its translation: CASSLGTGGFTEAFF.

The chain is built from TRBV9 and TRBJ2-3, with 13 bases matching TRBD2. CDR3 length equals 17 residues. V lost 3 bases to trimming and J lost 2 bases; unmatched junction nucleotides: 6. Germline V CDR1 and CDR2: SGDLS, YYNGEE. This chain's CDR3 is CASSALGLAGVTDTQYF. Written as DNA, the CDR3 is TGTGCCAGCAGCGCCCTCGGACTAGCGGGGGTCACAGATACGCAGTATTTT. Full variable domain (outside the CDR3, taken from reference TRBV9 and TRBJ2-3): DSGVTQTPKHLITATGQRVTLRCSPRSGDLSVYWYQQSLDQGLQFLIQYYNGEERAKGNILERFSAQQFPDLHSELNLSSLELGDSALYFCASSALGLAGVTDTQYFGPGTRLTVL.

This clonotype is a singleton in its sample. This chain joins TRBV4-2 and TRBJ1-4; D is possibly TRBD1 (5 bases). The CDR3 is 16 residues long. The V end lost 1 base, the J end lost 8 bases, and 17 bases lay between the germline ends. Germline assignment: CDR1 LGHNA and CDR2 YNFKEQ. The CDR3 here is CASSQAPGAVWEKLFF. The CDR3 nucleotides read TGTGCCAGCAGCCAAGCCCCCGGGGCGGTTTGGGAAAAACTGTTTTTT.

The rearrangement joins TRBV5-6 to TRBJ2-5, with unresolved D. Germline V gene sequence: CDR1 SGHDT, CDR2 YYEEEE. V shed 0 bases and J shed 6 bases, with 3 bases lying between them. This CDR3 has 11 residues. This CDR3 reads CASSLGQTQYF. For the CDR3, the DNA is TGTGCCAGCAGCTTGGGGCAGACCCAGTACTTC.

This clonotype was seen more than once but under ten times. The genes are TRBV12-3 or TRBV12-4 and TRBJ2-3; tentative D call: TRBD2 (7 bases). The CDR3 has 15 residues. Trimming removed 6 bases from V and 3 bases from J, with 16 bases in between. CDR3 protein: CASRPLGGPTDTQYF. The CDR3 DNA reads TGTGCCAGCAGGCCCCTCGGGGGGCCGACAGATACGCAGTATTTT.

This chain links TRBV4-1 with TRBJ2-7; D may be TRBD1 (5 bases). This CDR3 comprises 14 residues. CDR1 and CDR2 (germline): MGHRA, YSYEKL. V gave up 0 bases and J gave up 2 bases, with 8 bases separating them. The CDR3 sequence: CASSQEDITYEQYF. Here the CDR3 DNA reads TGCGCCAGCAGCCAAGAGGACATTACCTACGAGCAGTACTTC.

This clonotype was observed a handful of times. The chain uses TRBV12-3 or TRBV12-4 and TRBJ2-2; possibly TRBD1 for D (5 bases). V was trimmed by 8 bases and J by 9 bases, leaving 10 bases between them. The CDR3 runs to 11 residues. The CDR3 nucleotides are TGTGCCAGCCGGTGGGGCTGGGAGCTGTTTTTT. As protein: CASRWGWELFF.

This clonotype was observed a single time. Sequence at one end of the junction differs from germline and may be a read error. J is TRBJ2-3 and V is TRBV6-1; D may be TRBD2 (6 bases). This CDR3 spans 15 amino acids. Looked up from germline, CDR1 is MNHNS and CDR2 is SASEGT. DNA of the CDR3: TGTGCCAGCAGTGGAGCGGGCGCGCGCACAGATATGCCGTCTTTT. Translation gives CASSGAGARTDMPSF.

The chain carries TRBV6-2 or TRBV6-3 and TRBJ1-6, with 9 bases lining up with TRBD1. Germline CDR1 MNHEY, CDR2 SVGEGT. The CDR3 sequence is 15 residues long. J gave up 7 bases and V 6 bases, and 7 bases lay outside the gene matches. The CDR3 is CASSKRQGGNSPLHF. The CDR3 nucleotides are TGTGCCAGCAGCAAACGACAGGGGGGAAATTCACCCCTCCACTTT.

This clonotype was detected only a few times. The CDR3 bases are TGTGCCACCAGCACTCACAGGGCGATTATAGCTGAAGCTTTCTTT. It yields the protein CATSTHRAIIAEAFF. The V gene is TRBV15, the J gene TRBJ1-1; perhaps TRBD1 as D (6 bases). The CDR3 length is 15 residues. Germline CDR1 is LNHNV and CDR2 is YYDKDF (reference sequence). V dropped 4 bases and J dropped 6 bases, with 18 bases sitting between them.

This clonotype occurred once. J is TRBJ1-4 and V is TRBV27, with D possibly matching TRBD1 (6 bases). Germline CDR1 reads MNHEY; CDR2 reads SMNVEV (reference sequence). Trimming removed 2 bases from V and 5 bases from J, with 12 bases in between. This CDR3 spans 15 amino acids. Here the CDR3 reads CASSLDGTPNEKLFF. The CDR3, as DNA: TGTGCCAGCAGTTTAGATGGGACACCAAATGAAAAACTGTTTTTT. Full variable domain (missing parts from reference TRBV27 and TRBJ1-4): EAQVTQNPRYLITVTGKKLTVTCSQNMNHEYMSWYRQDPGLGLRQIYYSMNVEVTDKGDVPEGYKVSRKEKRNFPLILESPSPNQTSLYFCASSLDGTPNEKLFFGSGTQLSVL.

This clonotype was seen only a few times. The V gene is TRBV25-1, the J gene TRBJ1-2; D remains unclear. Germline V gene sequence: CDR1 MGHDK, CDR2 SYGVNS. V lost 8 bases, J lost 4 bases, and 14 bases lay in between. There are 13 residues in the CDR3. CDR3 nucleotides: TGTGCCAGCGCATGGACGGCCGGCTATGGCTACACCTTC. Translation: CASAWTAGYGYTF.

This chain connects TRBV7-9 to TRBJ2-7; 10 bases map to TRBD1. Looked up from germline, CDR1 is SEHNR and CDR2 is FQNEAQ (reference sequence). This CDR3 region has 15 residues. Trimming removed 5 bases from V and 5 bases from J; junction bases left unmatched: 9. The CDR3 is CASSQGQGGPNEQYV. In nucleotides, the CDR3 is TGTGCCAGCAGCCAAGGACAGGGGGGACCCAACGAGCAGTACGTC.

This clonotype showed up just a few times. CDR3 nucleotide sequence: TGTGCCAGCAGTGATACCTGGGCAGTGCCCTACAATGAGCAGTTCTTC. It specifies CASSDTWAVPYNEQFF. The chain recombines TRBV25-1 with TRBJ2-1; D unresolved. Germline CDR1 is MGHDK and CDR2 is SYGVNS. Trimming cost V 3 bases and J 2 bases, with 14 bases left between them. This CDR3 contains 16 residues.

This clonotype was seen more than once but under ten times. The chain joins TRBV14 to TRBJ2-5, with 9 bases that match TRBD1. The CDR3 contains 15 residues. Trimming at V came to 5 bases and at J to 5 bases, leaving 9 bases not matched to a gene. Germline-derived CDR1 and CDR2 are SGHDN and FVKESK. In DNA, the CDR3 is TGTGCCAGCAGCGAAGGGACAGGGCGAGATGAGACCCAGTACTTC. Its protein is CASSEGTGRDETQYF.

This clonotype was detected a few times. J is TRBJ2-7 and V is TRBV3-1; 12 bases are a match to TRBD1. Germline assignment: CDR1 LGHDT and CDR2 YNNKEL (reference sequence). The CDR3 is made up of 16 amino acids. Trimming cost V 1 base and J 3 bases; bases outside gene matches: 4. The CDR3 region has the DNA TGTGCCAGCAGCCAAGTGGGACAGGGGGCAAGCTACGAGCAGTACTTC. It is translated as CASSQVGQGASYEQYF.

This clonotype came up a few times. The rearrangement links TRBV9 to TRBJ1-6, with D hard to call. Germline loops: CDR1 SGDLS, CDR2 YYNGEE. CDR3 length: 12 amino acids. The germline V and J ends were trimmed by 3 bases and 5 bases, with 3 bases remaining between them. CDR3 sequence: CASSANNSPLHF. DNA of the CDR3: TGTGCCAGCAGCGCCAATAATTCACCCCTCCACTTT.

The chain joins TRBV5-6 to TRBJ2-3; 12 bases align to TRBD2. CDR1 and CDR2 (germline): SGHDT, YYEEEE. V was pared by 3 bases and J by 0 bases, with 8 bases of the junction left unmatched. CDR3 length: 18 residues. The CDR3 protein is CASSSSSGGAFSTDTQYF. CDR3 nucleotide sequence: TGTGCCAGCAGCTCTTCTAGCGGGGGGGCCTTCAGCACAGATACGCAGTATTTT.

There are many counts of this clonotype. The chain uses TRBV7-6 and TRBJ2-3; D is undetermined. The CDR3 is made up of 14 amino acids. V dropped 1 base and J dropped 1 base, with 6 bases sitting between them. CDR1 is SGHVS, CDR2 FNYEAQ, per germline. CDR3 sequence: CASSLDPGTDTQYF. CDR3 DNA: TGTGCCAGCAGCTTAGATCCAGGCACAGATACGCAGTATTTT.

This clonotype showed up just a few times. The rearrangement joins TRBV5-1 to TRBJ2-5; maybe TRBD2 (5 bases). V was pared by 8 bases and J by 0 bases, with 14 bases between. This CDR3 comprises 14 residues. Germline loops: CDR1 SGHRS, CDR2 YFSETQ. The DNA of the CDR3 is TGCGCCAGTTCCACGGAGGATAACCAAGAGACCCAGTACTTC. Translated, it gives CASSTEDNQETQYF.

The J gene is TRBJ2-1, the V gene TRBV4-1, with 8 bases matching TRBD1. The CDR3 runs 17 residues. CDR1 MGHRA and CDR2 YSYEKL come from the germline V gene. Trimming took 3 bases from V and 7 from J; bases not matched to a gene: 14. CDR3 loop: CASSHPGATGGNNEQFF. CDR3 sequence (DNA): TGCGCCAGCAGCCACCCCGGGGCCACAGGGGGAAATAATGAGCAGTTCTTC.